This T cell receptor beta chain is from a study of vaccination and CD4 T cells after COVID-19. At the level of the study: Collection of post-vaccine samples followed dose two by a median roughly 68 days, spanning a range of 14 to 241.

CDR1 is MDHEN and CDR2 is SYDVKM in the germline V gene. This CDR3 is built from 20 residues. V gave up 7 bases and J gave up 4 bases, with 34 bases separating them. Sequence data for DNA of cultured CD4+ T cells were generated by the Oncomine TCR Beta short-read assay. TCRdb redid the calling of the PCR reads with MiXCR, one entry per CDR3 protein. Of more than 20,000 distinct CDR3 sequences in the sample, about 46% were seen once. Noted treatment: roughly 10-day PBMC culture with coronavirus spike peptide pools or control peptides (ViraFEST assay). Comments on this clonotype: As yet, its antigen is unknown.

Sequenced material: CD4+ T cells from blood, cultured in vitro. The chain recombines TRBV28 with TRBJ1-2; possible D gene TRBD1, 5 bases. The clonotype was recovered from a human donor who had recovered from COVID-19. DNA for the CDR3: TGTGCCAGCACCTCATGGGGCCTTAGGGCAGCTACGATGGGGGTCTATGGCTACACCTTC. Protein sequence: CASTSWGLRAATMGVYGYTF.